Presented here are 21 T cell receptor beta chains from one specimen sequenced in a study of T-cell memory formation after mild COVID-19 (dated by TCRdb to the early 2020s). Library preparation was by 5' RACE. TCRdb lists the instrument as Illumina NovaSeq 6000. TCRdb trimmed public reads at Q25 via fastp, called clones via MiXCR and kept in-frame beta chains. Duplicate CDR3 protein sequences are folded into a single record with the most common DNA and genes. Recorded for this sample are 120,000 to 150,000 distinct CDR3 sequences; roughly 19% of them occurred a single time. About 2% of the sample lies in the top ten. The sample consisted of PBMCs or a T cell subset sorted from them (not recorded which). These receptors were collected from an adult woman who had mild COVID-19 (a few samples of this study predate the infection). The sample titles of this study are shuffled in the database, so cell type and time point are left out; the donor was told from shared clones.

This clonotype was picked up a small number of times. V is TRBV27 and J is TRBJ2-3; 9 bases fit TRBD2. This CDR3 has 15 amino acids. From germline, CDR1 is MNHEY and CDR2 SMNVEV (reference sequence). V dropped 2 bases and J dropped 4; count of bases not matched to a gene: 4. In DNA, the CDR3 is TGTGCCAGCAGTTTAGCGGGGGGGCCGTCAGATACGCAGTATTTT. Its protein product is CASSLAGGPSDTQYF.

This clonotype was observed a few times. The V and J genes are TRBV24-1 and TRBJ2-4; 10 nucleotides line up with TRBD1. This CDR3 spans 14 amino acids. The V and J ends lost 3 bases and 8 bases, in that order; junction bases with no gene match: 3. CDR1 KGHDR and CDR2 SFDVKD come from the germline V gene. CDR3 sequence: CATSDHGQGDIQYF. The CDR3 bases are TGTGCCACCAGTGATCACGGACAGGGGGACATTCAGTACTTC.

V gene TRBV12-3 or TRBV12-4 combines with J gene TRBJ2-1; TRBD2 matches at 8 bases. The CDR3 spans 17 residues. The ends lost 6 bases at V and 4 bases at J; junction bases unmatched: 14. The CDR3 sequence is CASSRVGAAGAYNEQFF. The CDR3 DNA is TGTGCCAGCAGCCGAGTGGGGGCAGCGGGAGCTTACAATGAGCAGTTCTTC.

This clonotype was counted between two and nine times. This chain connects TRBV7-6 to TRBJ1-3, with 7 nucleotides matching TRBD1. From germline, CDR1 is SGHVS and CDR2 FNYEAQ. V dropped 1 base and J dropped 7; count of bases not matched to a gene: 7. CDR3 size: 15 residues. The CDR3 is CASSLGQGVRNTIYF. CDR3 sequence (DNA): TGTGCCAGCAGCTTAGGACAGGGTGTTAGGAACACCATATATTTT.

The rearrangement joins TRBV6-2 or TRBV6-3 to TRBJ2-5; D remains ambiguous. CDR1 and CDR2 (germline): MNHEY, SVGEGT. The CDR3 totals 14 residues. V was clipped by 5 bases and J by 5 bases, with 15 bases between them. CDR3 nucleotide sequence: TGTGCCAGCAGTCGCCCTTTTGGACCCGAGACCCAGTACTTC. Encoded protein: CASSRPFGPETQYF.

The rearrangement joins TRBV29-1 to TRBJ2-1; D is uncertain. CDR3 length equals 10 residues. From germline, CDR1 is SQVTM and CDR2 ANQGSEA. V dropped 0 bases and J dropped 15 bases, with 9 bases sitting between them. The CDR3 is CSVEESARFF. CDR3 coding DNA: TGCAGCGTTGAAGAGTCGGCCCGGTTCTTC.

The rearrangement links TRBV4-1 to TRBJ2-2; 10 positions match TRBD2. Per the germline V gene, CDR1 is MGHRA and CDR2 is YSYEKL. With 0 bases clipped from V and 5 bases from J, the junction kept 0 bases outside the gene matches. The CDR3 covers 15 residues. Here the CDR3 reads CASSQEAGGTGELFF. CDR3 nucleotides: TGCGCCAGCAGCCAAGAAGCGGGGGGGACCGGGGAGCTGTTTTTT.

The CDR3 loop is CASSLRTSEREVSYEQYF. CDR3 sequence (DNA): TGTGCCAGCAGCTTACGGACTAGCGAGAGAGAGGTCTCCTACGAGCAGTACTTC. The chain recombines TRBV7-3 with TRBJ2-7; 9 bases are a match to TRBD2. The CDR3 covers 18 residues. J lost 0 bases, V lost 2 bases, and 11 bases had no gene match. In germline, CDR1 is SGHTA, CDR2 FQGTGA.

The chain links TRBV15 to TRBJ2-7; 7 nucleotides line up with TRBD2. The germline V gene has CDR1 LNHNV and CDR2 YYDKDF (reference sequence). CDR3 length: 17 amino acids. The ends lost 1 base at V and 0 bases at J; junction bases unmatched: 9. CDR3 sequence (DNA): TGTGCCACCAGCAGAGGGGGAGGGTACAGGCTCTCCTACGAGCAGTACTTC. Its protein product is CATSRGGGYRLSYEQYF.

V gene TRBV20-1 combines with J gene TRBJ2-5; the match to TRBD1 covers 8 bases. Germline CDR1 reads DFQATT; CDR2 reads SNEGSKA (reference sequence). The CDR3 totals 13 residues. V shed 7 bases and J 3 bases; nucleotides not matched to a gene: 7. CDR3 nucleotides: TGCAGTGTCCCGACAGGGGCTAAAGAGACCCAGTACTTC. This sequence encodes CSVPTGAKETQYF.

In this sample, this clonotype turned up many times. The chain uses TRBV4-2 and TRBJ2-7; the match to TRBD2 covers 8 bases. Trimming cost V 3 bases and J 2 bases; bases outside gene matches: 6. CDR1 is LGHNA, CDR2 YNFKEQ, per germline. CDR3 length equals 15 residues. Here the CDR3 DNA reads TGTGCCAGCAGCCACCCGCTAGCGGGTGCCTACGAGCAGTACTTC. Translated: CASSHPLAGAYEQYF.

This clonotype was seen only a few times. The chain uses TRBV6-1 and TRBJ2-7; TRBD1 is a possible D gene (6 bases). V gave up 0 bases and J gave up 0 bases, with 9 bases separating them. The CDR3 totals 15 residues. CDR1 MNHNS and CDR2 SASEGT come from the germline V gene. The CDR3 sequence is CASSEAGTSSYEQYF. CDR3 bases: TGTGCCAGCAGTGAAGCCGGGACAAGCTCCTACGAGCAGTACTTC.

Ten or more counts support this clonotype. The rearrangement links TRBV5-1 to TRBJ2-7, with D perhaps matching TRBD1 (6 bases). The CDR3 covers 15 residues. V lost 1 base, J lost 5 bases, and 16 bases lay in between. The germline CDR1 and CDR2 sequences are SGHRS and YFSETQ. The CDR3 protein is CASSLTGQKGNEQYF. As DNA, the CDR3 is TGCGCCAGCAGCTTGACAGGGCAGAAGGGAAACGAGCAGTACTTC. The full variable domain, completed using reference TRBV5-1 and TRBJ2-7, is KAGVTQTPRYLIKTRGQQVTLSCSPISGHRSVSWYQQTPGQGLQFLFEYFSETQRNKGNFPGRFSGRQFSNSRSEMNVSTLELGDSALYLCASSLTGQKGNEQYFGPGTRLTVT.

The V call is TRBV18, the J call TRBJ1-5; D is ambiguous. Germline V gene sequence: CDR1 KGHSH, CDR2 LQKENI. This CDR3 region has 12 residues. V lost 3 bases, J lost 5 bases, and 5 bases lay in between. CDR3: CASSPADQPQHF. CDR3 coding DNA: TGTGCCAGCTCACCGGCGGATCAGCCCCAGCATTTT.

The V gene is TRBV6-6, the J gene TRBJ1-4; D perhaps matches TRBD1 (6 bases). CDR3 length equals 18 residues. The V gene lost 6 bases and the J gene lost 3 bases, with 23 bases spanning the gap. Germline V gives CDR1 MNHNY, CDR2 SVGAGI (reference sequence). The CDR3 nucleotides are TGTGCCAGCAGCCCAGGGGAGTGGAAGCAGCTGGCTAATGAAAAACTGTTTTTT. Translation gives CASSPGEWKQLANEKLFF.

J is TRBJ1-5 and V is TRBV5-1; TRBD1 aligns across 7 bases. Germline-derived CDR1 and CDR2 are SGHRS and YFSETQ. J was trimmed by 2 bases and V by 4 bases; bases with no gene match: 6. This CDR3 spans 15 amino acids. The CDR3: CASSPTGTGNQPQHF. In nucleotides, the CDR3 is TGCGCCAGCAGCCCGACAGGGACGGGCAATCAGCCCCAGCATTTT.

The sample holds a few counts of this clonotype. The V gene is TRBV7-9, the J gene TRBJ1-2, with 7 bases matching TRBD1. This CDR3 is 14 amino acids long. Germline CDR1 is SEHNR and CDR2 is FQNEAQ (reference sequence). The V and J ends lost 2 bases and 8 bases, in that order; junction bases with no gene match: 8. The CDR3 region is CASSLNDRAGGYTF. CDR3 nucleotides: TGTGCCAGCAGCTTAAACGACAGGGCTGGAGGCTACACCTTC.

This clonotype was seen more than once but under ten times. V is TRBV29-1 and J is TRBJ1-1; possibly TRBD1 for D (6 bases). CDR1 SQVTM and CDR2 ANQGSEA come from the germline V gene. CDR3 length: 13 amino acids. Trimming took off 5 bases at V and 3 bases at J, with 13 bases between the two ends. The CDR3 bases are TGCAGCGTTCGCCGACCAGGGGACACTGAAGCTTTCTTT. Residues: CSVRRPGDTEAFF.

The CDR3 DNA sequence: TGTGCCAGCAGCGTCTTACGGGGGGCTTACACAGATACGCAGTATTTT. Its translation is CASSVLRGAYTDTQYF. The chain employs TRBV7-2 and TRBJ2-3, with D possibly TRBD2 on 7 matching bases. The V gene lost 5 bases and the J gene lost 2 bases, with 17 bases spanning the gap. The CDR3 runs 16 residues. Germline V lookup: CDR1 SGHTA, CDR2 FQGNSA.

This clonotype appeared a few times. The chain has TRBV20-1 and TRBJ2-3; no definite D call. Trimming cost V 5 bases and J 2 bases, with 17 bases left between them. Per the germline V gene, CDR1 is DFQATT and CDR2 is SNEGSKA (reference sequence). The CDR3 has 15 residues. CDR3 sequence (DNA): TGCAGTGCTTCTGCCTCCAACGCTCCCACAGATACGCAGTATTTT. Translating it yields CSASASNAPTDTQYF.

The chain links TRBV20-1 to TRBJ2-3; 7 nucleotides match TRBD2. V was clipped by 3 bases and J by 1 base; unmatched bases: 10. Germline CDR1 is DFQATT and CDR2 is SNEGSKA (reference sequence). CDR3 length equals 16 residues. The CDR3 protein is CSASLGGSVGTDTQYF. CDR3 nucleotides: TGCAGTGCTAGCCTCGGCGGGAGTGTCGGCACAGATACGCAGTATTTT.